This record covers a single T cell receptor beta chain. Its antigen is unknown. This record comes from a study of CXCR3-negative and CXCR3-positive naive CD8 T cells. The study, taken as a whole, reports: CD5 surface expression was similar among naive subsets, and TCR strength was estimated by inference from TRB CDR3 properties. CXCR3-positive naive cells carried more hydrophobic TRB CDR3s than CXCR3-negative ones.

Carrying UMI labels, the TRB cDNA libraries were prepared through 5' RACE. TCRdb re-called the 5' RACE reads; every CDR3 protein appears as one record, without DNA. The sample includes 130,000 to 150,000 distinct CDR3 sequences. CDR3 size: 17 residues. CDR1 LNHNV and CDR2 YYDKDF come from the germline V gene (reference sequence). V and J are TRBV15 and TRBJ2-3. The sequenced sample was naive CXCR3+ CD8+ T cells from blood. The subset here: CD45RO-CCR7+CD27+CD95- naive CD8+ T cells expressing CXCR3 (TNR3+). This sequence originates from a human donor in good health. Some clones in this sample may be carry-over from other donors' samples. This CDR3 is CATSRDFRTVGTDTQYF.